This T cell receptor (beta chain) stems from a study of radiotherapy plus CTLA-4 blockade in lung cancer. Overall study context: Of all patients, around 20% responded objectively and 25% to 40% showed disease control.

Here immunoSEQ multiplex PCR was the method, and the copy in TCRdb shows in-frame clones only, minus some. The sample lists roughly 58,000 clones, approximately 80% occurring once. This clone has more than one count but fewer than ten. What it binds is not known. Alongside CTLA-4 blockade with ipilimumab, patients with chemo-refractory metastatic non-small-cell lung cancer received focal radiation. General study findings and limits: Clones derived from tumor TCRs expanded in blood after radiotherapy plus ipilimumab. Together with interferon-beta, which increased in serum after radiation, early dynamic changes in blood T cell clones were reportedly the best predictors of response.

The CDR3 consists of 15 residues. Germline-derived CDR1 and CDR2 are MNHNY and SVGAGI (reference sequence). The V gene end was trimmed by 0 bases and the J gene end by 7 bases; junction bases not matched to a gene: 5. Sequenced material: peripheral blood, taken from a patient treated with radiotherapy plus ipilimumab. The sequence was collected from a human donor with non-small cell lung cancer whose response to radiotherapy plus ipilimumab could not be evaluated. V gene TRBV6-6 combines with J gene TRBJ2-7, with 11 positions matching TRBD1. CDR3 DNA sequence: TGTGCCAGCAGTTACTCAGGACAGGGGGCGCGAGAGCAGTACTTC. This encodes CASSYSGQGAREQYF.